This T cell receptor beta chain was recovered during a study of blood T cell repertoires in COVID-19. Per the study methods: Quantification of nucleated cells was approximated via reference gene primer amplification. Assay: immunoSEQ multiplex PCR; the TCRdb copy retains only in-frame clones and omits some. V, J and clone size are those of that table, while D and trimming were read from the DNA. The sample records 200,000 to 250,000 clones, 65% to 90% being singletons. Germline V lookup: CDR1 LNHDA, CDR2 SQIVND (reference sequence). The V end lost 3 bases, the J end lost 1 base, and 13 bases lay between the germline ends. This CDR3 is 16 amino acids long.

The genes are TRBV19 and TRBJ1-5, with D possibly being TRBD1 (5 bases). The sample comprised PBMCs or T cells enriched from blood (not recorded which). This TCR was recovered from a middle-aged man who had recovered from COVID-19. CDR3: CASSIPGQGSNQPQHF. In DNA, the CDR3 is TGTGCCAGTAGTATTCCTGGCCAGGGCAGCAATCAGCCCCAGCATTTT.